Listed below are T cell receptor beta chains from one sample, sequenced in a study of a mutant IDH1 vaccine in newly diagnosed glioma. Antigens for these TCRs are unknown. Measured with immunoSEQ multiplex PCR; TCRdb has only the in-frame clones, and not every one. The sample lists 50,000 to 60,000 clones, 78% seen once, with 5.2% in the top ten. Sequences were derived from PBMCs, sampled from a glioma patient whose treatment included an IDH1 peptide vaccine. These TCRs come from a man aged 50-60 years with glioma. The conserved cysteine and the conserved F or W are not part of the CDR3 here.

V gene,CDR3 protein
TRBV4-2,ASSQDLIPDEQF
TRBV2,ASSEARDLTDTQY
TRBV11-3,ASSFDREETQY
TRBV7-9,ASSPGGVEAF
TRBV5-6,ASSLGPPVGGELF
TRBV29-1,SVGLGTNEKLF
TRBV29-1,SVGGTGWDGYT
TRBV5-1,ASSLGQGLQTYEQY
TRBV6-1,ASSDRTGGYT
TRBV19,ASSIGTGSRNQPQH
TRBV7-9,ASSLVGVGNTIY
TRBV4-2,ASSQDLANEQF
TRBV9,ASSVGPGSTEAF
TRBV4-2,ASSQGGVRDEQY
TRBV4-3,ASSQDGRTRTDTQY
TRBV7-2,ASSFYERTLSYEQY
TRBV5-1,ASSPTGATYEQY
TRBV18,ASSPGSGRYEQY
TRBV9,ASSVSSGSYNEQF
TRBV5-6,ASSWESGTASGYT
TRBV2,ASSDPTTNEKLF
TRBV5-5,ASSNRTSSYGYT
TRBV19,ASSIVRGAANEKLF
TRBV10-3,AISDLGGSSYGYT
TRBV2,ASSEANRGGSNQPQH
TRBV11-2,ASSLVLARETQY
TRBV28,ASSLPKNTEAF
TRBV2,ASSDFLRGYT